This T cell receptor (beta chain) was sequenced during a study of cytomegalovirus exposure and HLA in healthy donors. Whole-study context: Of the donors genotyped, a few hundred in all, around 76% fell in the Caucasian-associated ancestry cluster.

The PCR was carried out with 60 Vbeta primers and 13 Jbeta primers. The protocol was immunoSEQ multiplex PCR, while the TCRdb copy is restricted to in-frame clones and leaves out a portion. In the table there are about 200,000 clones, around 78% of which are singletons. Germline CDR1 and CDR2: SGHNT and YYREEE (reference sequence). Trimming cost V 4 bases and J 5 bases; bases outside gene matches: 3. CDR3 length equals 14 residues. V gene TRBV5-4 combines with J gene TRBJ2-7; TRBD2 aligns across 13 bases. The sequencing sample was made of PBMCs. The TCR comes from a man aged 25 to 40 in good health and CMV-seronegative. The CDR3 bases are TGTGCCAGCAGCAGAACTAGCGGGAGGGACGAGCAGTACTTC. Translation: CASSRTSGRDEQYF.